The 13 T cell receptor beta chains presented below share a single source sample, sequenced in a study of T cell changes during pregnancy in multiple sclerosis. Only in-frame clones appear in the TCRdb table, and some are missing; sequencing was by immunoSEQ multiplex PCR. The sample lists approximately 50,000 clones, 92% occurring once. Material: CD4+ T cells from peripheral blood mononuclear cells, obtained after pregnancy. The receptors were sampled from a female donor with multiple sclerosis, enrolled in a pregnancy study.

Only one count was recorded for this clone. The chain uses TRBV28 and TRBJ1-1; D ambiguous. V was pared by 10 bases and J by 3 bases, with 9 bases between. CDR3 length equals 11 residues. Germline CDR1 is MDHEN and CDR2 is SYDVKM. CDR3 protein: CATRGHTEAFF. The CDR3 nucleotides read TGTGCCACCCGAGGGCACACTGAAGCTTTCTTT.

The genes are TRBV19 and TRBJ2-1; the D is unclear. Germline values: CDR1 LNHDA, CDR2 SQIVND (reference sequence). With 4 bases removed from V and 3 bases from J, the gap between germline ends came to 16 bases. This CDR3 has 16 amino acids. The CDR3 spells CASSTLFKTGYNEQFF. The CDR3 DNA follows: TGTGCCAGTAGTACACTATTTAAGACGGGCTACAATGAGCAGTTCTTC.

CDR3 DNA: TGTGCCAGCAGACACACAGGTGACAGACAGCCCCAGCATTTT. This gives the protein CASRHTGDRQPQHF. The J gene is TRBJ1-5, the V gene TRBV28; the D gene is possibly TRBD1 (5 bases). This CDR3 spans 14 amino acids. Germline CDR1 MDHEN, CDR2 SYDVKM. Trimming stripped 6 bases from V and 7 bases from J, with 16 bases between.

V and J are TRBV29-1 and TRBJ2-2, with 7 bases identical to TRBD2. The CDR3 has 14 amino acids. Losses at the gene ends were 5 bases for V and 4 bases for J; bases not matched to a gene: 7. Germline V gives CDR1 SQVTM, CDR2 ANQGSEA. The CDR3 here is CSVSGRRVTGELFF. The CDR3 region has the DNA TGCAGCGTTTCCGGGAGGCGCGTCACCGGGGAGCTGTTTTTT.

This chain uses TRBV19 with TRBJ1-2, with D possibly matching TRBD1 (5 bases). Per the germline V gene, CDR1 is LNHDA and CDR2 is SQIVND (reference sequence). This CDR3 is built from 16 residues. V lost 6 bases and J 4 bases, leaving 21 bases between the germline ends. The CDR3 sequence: CASRGGIRDASYGYTF. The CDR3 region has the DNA TGTGCCAGTAGGGGGGGGATTCGGGACGCCAGCTATGGCTACACCTTC. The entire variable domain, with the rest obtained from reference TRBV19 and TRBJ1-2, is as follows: DGGITQSPKYLFRKEGQNVTLSCEQNLNHDAMYWYRQDPGQGLRLIYYSQIVNDFQKGDIAEGYSVSREKKESFPLTVTSAQKNPTAFYLCASRGGIRDASYGYTFGSGTRLTVV.

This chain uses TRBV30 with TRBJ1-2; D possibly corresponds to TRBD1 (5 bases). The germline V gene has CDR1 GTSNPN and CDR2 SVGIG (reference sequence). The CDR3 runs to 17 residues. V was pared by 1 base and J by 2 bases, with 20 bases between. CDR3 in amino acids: CAWSAAPRAGFNYGYTF. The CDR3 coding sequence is TGTGCCTGGAGTGCCGCACCAAGGGCAGGGTTCAACTATGGCTACACCTTC.

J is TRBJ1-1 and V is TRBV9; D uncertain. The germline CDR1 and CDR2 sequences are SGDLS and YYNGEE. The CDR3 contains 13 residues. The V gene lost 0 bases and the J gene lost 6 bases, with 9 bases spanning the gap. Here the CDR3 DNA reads TGTGCCAGCAGCGTAGACAGCACCTCTGAAGCTTTCTTT. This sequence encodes CASSVDSTSEAFF.

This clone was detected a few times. CDR3 sequence (DNA): TGTGCCAGCAGTTACCTCCAGGGGCATGGCTACACCTTC. This sequence encodes CASSYLQGHGYTF. The chain carries TRBV6-5 and TRBJ1-2; TRBD1 is a possible D gene (6 bases). The germline gives CDR1 MNHEY, CDR2 SVGAGI. CDR3 length equals 13 residues. Trimming cost V 2 bases and J 6 bases, with 10 bases left between them.

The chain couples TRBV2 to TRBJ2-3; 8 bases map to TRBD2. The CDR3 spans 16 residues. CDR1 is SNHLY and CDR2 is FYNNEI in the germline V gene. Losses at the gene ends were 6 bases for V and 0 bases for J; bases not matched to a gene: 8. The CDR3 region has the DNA TGTGCCAGCAGCGACCGACTAGCGTTTAGCACAGATACGCAGTATTTT. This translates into CASSDRLAFSTDTQYF. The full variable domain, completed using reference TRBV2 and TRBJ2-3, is EPEVTQTPSHQVTQMGQEVILRCVPISNHLYFYWYRQILGQKVEFLVSFYNNEISEKSEIFDDQFSVERPDGSNFTLKIRSTKLEDSAMYFCASSDRLAFSTDTQYFGPGTRLTVL.

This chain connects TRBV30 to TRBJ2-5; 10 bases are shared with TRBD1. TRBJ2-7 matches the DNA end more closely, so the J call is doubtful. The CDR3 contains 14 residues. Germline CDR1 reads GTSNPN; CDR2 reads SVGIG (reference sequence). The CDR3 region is CASSQGTGAYEQYF. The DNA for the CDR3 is TGTGCCTCCTCCCAAGGGACAGGGGCCTACGAGCAGTACTTC.

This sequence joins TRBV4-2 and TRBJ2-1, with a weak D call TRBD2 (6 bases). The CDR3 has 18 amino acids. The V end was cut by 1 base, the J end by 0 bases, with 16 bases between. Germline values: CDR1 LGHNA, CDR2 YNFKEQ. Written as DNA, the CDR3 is TGTGCCAGCAGCCAAGCGGGAGTCCTCATGAGCTCCTACAATGAGCAGTTCTTC. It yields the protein CASSQAGVLMSSYNEQFF.

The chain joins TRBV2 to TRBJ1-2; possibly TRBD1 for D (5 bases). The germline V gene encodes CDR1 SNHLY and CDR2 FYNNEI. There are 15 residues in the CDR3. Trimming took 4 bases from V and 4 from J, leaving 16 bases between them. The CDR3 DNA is TGTGCCAGCAGTGTTTTAACGACCGGGGGCTATGGCTACACCTTC. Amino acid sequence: CASSVLTTGGYGYTF.

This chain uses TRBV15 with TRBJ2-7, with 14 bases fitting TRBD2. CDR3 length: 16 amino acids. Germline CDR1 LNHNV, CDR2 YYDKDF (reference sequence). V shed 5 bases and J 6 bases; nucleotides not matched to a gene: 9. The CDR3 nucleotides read TGTGCCACCAGCTTCCCCCTAGGACTAGCGGGAGGCGAGCAGTACTTC. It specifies CATSFPLGLAGGEQYF. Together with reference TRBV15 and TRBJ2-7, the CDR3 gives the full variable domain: DAMVIQNPRYQVTQFGKPVTLSCSQTLNHNVMYWYQQKSSQAPKLLFHYYDKDFNNEADTPDNFQSRRPNTSFCFLDIRSPGLGDTAMYLCATSFPLGLAGGEQYFGPGTRLTVT.